Listed here are 14 T cell receptor beta chains from one sample, sequenced in a study of CD8+ T cells in alopecia areata. Extracted RNA was reverse transcribed into cDNA, the sequencing template. TCRdb keeps only in-frame clones here, not all; method: immunoSEQ multiplex PCR. The sample yields roughly 100,000 clones, 60% to 75% seen once. Sample treatment: oral pan-JAK inhibitor, 5-10 mg twice daily. The sample here was CD8+ T cells sorted from blood, taken at week 4, from a patient treated with tofacitinib. The receptor set was obtained from a human donor with alopecia areata.

There are a few counts of this clone. J is TRBJ1-1 and V is TRBV19; TRBD1 agrees at 9 bases. Germline loops: CDR1 LNHDA, CDR2 SQIVND (reference sequence). The CDR3 has 16 amino acids. The J segment lost 4 bases and the V segment lost 3 bases, leaving 9 bases of the junction unmatched. CDR3 coding DNA: TGTGCCAGTAGTATTTCCCGCTGGACAGGGGTCACTGAAGCTTTCTTT. Its translation: CASSISRWTGVTEAFF.

This rearrangement joins TRBV5-6 to TRBJ2-7; 7 bases are a match to TRBD1. The germline V gene has CDR1 SGHDT and CDR2 YYEEEE. Unmatched junction bases numbered 2, after V lost 2 bases and J lost 6 bases. This CDR3 is 12 amino acids long. The CDR3 nucleotides are TGTGCCAGCAGCTTTAACAGGGGCGAGCAGTACTTC. Protein product: CASSFNRGEQYF.

This rearrangement joins TRBV29-1 to TRBJ2-3, with D tentatively TRBD1 (6 bases). The CDR3 totals 17 residues. Per germline, CDR1 SQVTM and CDR2 ANQGSEA. Trimming shortened V by 1 base and J by 0 bases, and 17 bases separated the two germline ends. CDR3 DNA: TGCAGCGTTGAAGGATCCACCTCTGGACAGAGCACAGATACGCAGTATTTT. Encoded protein: CSVEGSTSGQSTDTQYF.

This clone showed up just a few times. The V call is TRBV11-2, the J call TRBJ2-7; 10 bases agree with TRBD1. V gave up 1 base and J gave up 5 bases; unmatched junction bases: 8. The V gene's germline CDR1 is SGHAT and CDR2 FQNNGV. The CDR3 consists of 16 residues. The CDR3 sequence is CASSLGWATGGNEQYF. The CDR3 region has the DNA TGTGCCAGCAGCTTAGGCTGGGCGACAGGGGGCAACGAGCAGTACTTC.

The chain is built from TRBV7-9 and TRBJ2-1; 9 nucleotides agree with TRBD2. The CDR3 runs 14 residues. Trimming removed 1 base from V and 6 bases from J; junction bases left unmatched: 1. Germline V gene sequence: CDR1 SEHNR, CDR2 FQNEAQ (reference sequence). The CDR3 is CASSLGGRANEQFF. CDR3 nucleotide sequence: TGTGCCAGCAGCTTAGGCGGGAGGGCCAATGAGCAGTTCTTC.

The rearrangement joins TRBV4-2 to TRBJ1-5, with D tentatively TRBD1 (6 bases). The CDR3 has 14 residues. Germline V gene sequence: CDR1 LGHNA, CDR2 YNFKEQ. The V and J ends lost 4 bases and 4 bases respectively, with 11 bases between them. CDR3 nucleotide sequence: TGTGCCAGCAGCCCCGGACAGCTAAATCAGCCCCAGCATTTT. Protein product: CASSPGQLNQPQHF.

This chain connects TRBV13 to TRBJ2-7; D gene uncertain. Per germline, CDR1 PRHDT and CDR2 FYEKMQ (reference sequence). The V and J ends lost 1 base and 3 bases respectively, with 7 bases between them. This CDR3 is built from 13 residues. In DNA form, the CDR3 reads TGTGCCAGCAGCTTAGACGGGTTCTACGAGCAGTACTTC. It specifies CASSLDGFYEQYF.

The rearrangement uses TRBV2 and TRBJ2-3, with D possibly TRBD1 on 5 matching bases. The germline V gene encodes CDR1 SNHLY and CDR2 FYNNEI. The CDR3 length is 14 residues. The V and J ends lost 1 base and 4 bases respectively, with 9 bases between them. Here the CDR3 reads CASSEVGAADTQYF. The DNA of the CDR3 is TGTGCCAGCAGTGAAGTAGGGGCTGCAGATACGCAGTATTTT.

This chain links TRBV7-9 with TRBJ2-3; no clear D. The CDR3 runs 11 residues. V was clipped by 9 bases and J by 1 base, with 5 bases between them. Germline V lookup: CDR1 SEHNR, CDR2 FQNEAQ (reference sequence). This chain's CDR3 is CASYGTDTQYF. The DNA for the CDR3 is TGTGCCAGTTATGGCACAGATACGCAGTATTTT. The complete variable domain, with remaining parts taken from reference TRBV7-9 and TRBJ2-3, reads DTGVSQNPRHKITKRGQNVTFRCDPISEHNRLYWYRQTLGQGPEFLTYFQNEAQLEKSRLLSDRFSAERPKGSFSTLEIQRTEQGDSAMYLCASYGTDTQYFGPGTRLTVL.

V gene TRBV30 combines with J gene TRBJ2-7, with TRBD2 identical over 8 bases. The germline V gene has CDR1 GTSNPN and CDR2 SVGIG (reference sequence). Trimming at V came to 5 bases and at J to 7 bases, leaving 1 base not matched to a gene. The CDR3 totals 10 residues. The CDR3 here is CAWERGEQYF. As DNA, the CDR3 is TGTGCCTGGGAGCGGGGGGAGCAGTACTTC.

This clone was detected once. The chain uses TRBV27 and TRBJ1-2, with D perhaps TRBD1 (6 bases). CDR3 length: 15 amino acids. Trimming took off 2 bases at V and 2 bases at J, with 12 bases between the two ends. Per germline, CDR1 MNHEY and CDR2 SMNVEV (reference sequence). CDR3 in amino acids: CASSLIGGQNYGYTF. The CDR3 DNA sequence: TGTGCCAGCAGTTTAATCGGGGGGCAGAACTATGGCTACACCTTC.

The V gene is TRBV29-1, the J gene TRBJ2-1, with 11 positions matching TRBD2. This CDR3 is built from 16 residues. Germline lookup yields CDR1 SQVTM and CDR2 ANQGSEA. V lost 3 bases, J lost 4 bases, and 8 bases stayed unmatched. CDR3 nucleotide sequence: TGCAGCGTTGAGTTGGCTAGCGGGGGGTCGTACAATGAGCAGTTCTTC. This translates into CSVELASGGSYNEQFF.

This clone showed up just a few times. The chain uses TRBV19 and TRBJ2-2; D ambiguous. CDR1 is LNHDA and CDR2 is SQIVND in the germline V gene (reference sequence). With 3 bases removed from V and 10 bases from J, the gap between germline ends came to 6 bases. The CDR3 is 11 amino acids. CDR3: CASSILEELFF. The CDR3 coding sequence is TGTGCCAGTAGTATTTTGGAGGAGCTGTTTTTT. The full variable domain, in which reference TRBV19 and TRBJ2-2 provide the parts outside the CDR3, is DGGITQSPKYLFRKEGQNVTLSCEQNLNHDAMYWYRQDPGQGLRLIYYSQIVNDFQKGDIAEGYSVSREKKESFPLTVTSAQKNPTAFYLCASSILEELFFGEGSRLTVL.

This clone has just a few counts. The sample carries other DNA sequences with the same CDR3. The chain couples TRBV27 to TRBJ2-7; possibly TRBD2 for D (5 bases). The CDR3 covers 13 residues. The germline V and J ends were trimmed by 3 bases and 1 base, with 7 bases remaining between them. CDR1 is MNHEY, CDR2 SMNVEV, per germline (reference sequence). CDR3 nucleotides: TGTGCCAGCAGTTTTACGGGATCCTACGAGCAGTACTTC. It codes for CASSFTGSYEQYF.